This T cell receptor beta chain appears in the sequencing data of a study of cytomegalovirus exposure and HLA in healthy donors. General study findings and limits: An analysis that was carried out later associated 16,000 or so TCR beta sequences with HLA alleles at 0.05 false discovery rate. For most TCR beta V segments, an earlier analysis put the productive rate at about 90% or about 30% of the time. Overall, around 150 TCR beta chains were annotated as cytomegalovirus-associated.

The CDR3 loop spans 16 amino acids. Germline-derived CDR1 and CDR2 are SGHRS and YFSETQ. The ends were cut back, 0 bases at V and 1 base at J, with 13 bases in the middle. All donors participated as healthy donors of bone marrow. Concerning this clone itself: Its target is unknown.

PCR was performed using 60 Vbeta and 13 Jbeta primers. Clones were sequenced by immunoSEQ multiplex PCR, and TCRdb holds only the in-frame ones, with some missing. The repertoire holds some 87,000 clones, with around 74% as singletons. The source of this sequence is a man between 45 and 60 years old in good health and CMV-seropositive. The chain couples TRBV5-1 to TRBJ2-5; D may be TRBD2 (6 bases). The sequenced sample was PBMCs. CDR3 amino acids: CASSLAAGTLQETQYF. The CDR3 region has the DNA TGCGCCAGCAGCTTGGCCGCGGGGACCCTCCAAGAGACCCAGTACTTC.